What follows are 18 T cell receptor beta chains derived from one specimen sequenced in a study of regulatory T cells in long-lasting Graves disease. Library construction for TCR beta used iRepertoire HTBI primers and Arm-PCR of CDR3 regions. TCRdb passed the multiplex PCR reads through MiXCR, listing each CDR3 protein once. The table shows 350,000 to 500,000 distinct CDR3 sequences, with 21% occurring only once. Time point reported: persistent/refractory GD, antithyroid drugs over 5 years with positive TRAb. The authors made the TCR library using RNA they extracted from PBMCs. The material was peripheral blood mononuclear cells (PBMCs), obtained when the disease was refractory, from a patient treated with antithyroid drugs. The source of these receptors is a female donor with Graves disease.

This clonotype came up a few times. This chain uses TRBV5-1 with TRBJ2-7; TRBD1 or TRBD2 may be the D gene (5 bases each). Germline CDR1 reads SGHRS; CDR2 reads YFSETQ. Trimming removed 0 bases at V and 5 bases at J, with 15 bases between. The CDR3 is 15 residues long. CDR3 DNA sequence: TGCGCCAGCAGCTTGGTTATAGGCAGGGAGAACGAGCAGTACTTC. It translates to CASSLVIGRENEQYF. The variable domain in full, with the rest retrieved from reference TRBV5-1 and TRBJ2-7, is KAGVTQTPRYLIKTRGQQVTLSCSPISGHRSVSWYQQTPGQGLQFLFEYFSETQRNKGNFPGRFSGRQFSNSRSEMNVSTLELGDSALYLCASSLVIGRENEQYFGPGTRLTVT.

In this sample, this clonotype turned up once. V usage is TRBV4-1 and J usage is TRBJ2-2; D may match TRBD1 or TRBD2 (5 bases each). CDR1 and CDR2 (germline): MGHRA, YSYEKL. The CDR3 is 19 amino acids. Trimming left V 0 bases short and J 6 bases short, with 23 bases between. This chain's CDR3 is CASSQDWLGDSGLPGELFF. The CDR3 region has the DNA TGCGCCAGCAGCCAAGATTGGCTAGGGGATTCCGGACTCCCCGGGGAGCTGTTTTTT.

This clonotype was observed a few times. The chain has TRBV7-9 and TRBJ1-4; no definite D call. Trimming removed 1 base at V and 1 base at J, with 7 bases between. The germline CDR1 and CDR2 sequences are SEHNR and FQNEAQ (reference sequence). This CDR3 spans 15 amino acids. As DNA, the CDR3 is TGTGCCAGCAGCTTAGAGGGTCTAACTAATGAAAAACTGTTTTTT. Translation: CASSLEGLTNEKLFF.

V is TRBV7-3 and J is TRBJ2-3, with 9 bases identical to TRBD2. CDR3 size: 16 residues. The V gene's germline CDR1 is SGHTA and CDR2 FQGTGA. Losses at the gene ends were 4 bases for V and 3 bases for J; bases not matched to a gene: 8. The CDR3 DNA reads TGTGCCAGCAGCTCCGGACTAGCGAGACGGACAGATACGCAGTATTTT. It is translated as CASSSGLARRTDTQYF.

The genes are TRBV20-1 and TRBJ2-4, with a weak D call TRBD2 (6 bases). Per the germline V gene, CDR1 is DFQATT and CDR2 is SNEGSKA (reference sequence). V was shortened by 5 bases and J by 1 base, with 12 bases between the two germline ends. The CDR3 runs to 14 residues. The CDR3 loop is CSALSGSAKNIQYF. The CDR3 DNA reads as TGCAGTGCTTTATCCGGGAGCGCCAAAAACATTCAGTACTTC.

The CDR3 spells CASSLSQGAWNTEAFF. In DNA, the CDR3 is TGTGCCAGCTCACTTTCACAGGGGGCATGGAACACTGAAGCTTTCTTT. The genes are TRBV18 and TRBJ1-1; 9 bases map to TRBD1. The V segment lost 4 bases and the J segment 1 base; nucleotides outside the gene matches: 7. CDR3 length: 16 residues. Germline CDR1 is KGHSH and CDR2 is LQKENI.

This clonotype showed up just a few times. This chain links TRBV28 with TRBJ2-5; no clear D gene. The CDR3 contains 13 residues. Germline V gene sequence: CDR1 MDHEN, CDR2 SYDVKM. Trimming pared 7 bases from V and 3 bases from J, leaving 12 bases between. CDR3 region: CASTQTVKETQYF. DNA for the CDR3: TGTGCCAGCACTCAAACAGTAAAAGAGACCCAGTACTTC.

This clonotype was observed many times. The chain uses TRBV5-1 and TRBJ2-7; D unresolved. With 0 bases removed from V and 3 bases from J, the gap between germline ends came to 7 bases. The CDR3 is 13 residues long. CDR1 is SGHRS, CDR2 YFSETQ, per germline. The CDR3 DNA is TGCGCCAGCAGCTTGGGTCAGCACTACGAGCAGTACTTC. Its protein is CASSLGQHYEQYF.

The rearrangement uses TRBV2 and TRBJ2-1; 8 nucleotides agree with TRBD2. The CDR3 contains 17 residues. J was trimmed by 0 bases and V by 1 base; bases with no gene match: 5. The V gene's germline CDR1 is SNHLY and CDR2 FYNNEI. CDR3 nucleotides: TGTGCCAGCAGTGAAGGGAGCGGGAGCAGCTCCTACAATGAGCAGTTCTTC. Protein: CASSEGSGSSSYNEQFF.

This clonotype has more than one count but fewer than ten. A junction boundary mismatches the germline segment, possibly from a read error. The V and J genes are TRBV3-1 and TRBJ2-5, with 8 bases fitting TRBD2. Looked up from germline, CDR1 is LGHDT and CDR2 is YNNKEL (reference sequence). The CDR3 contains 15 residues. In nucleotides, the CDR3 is TGTGCCAGCAGACAAGCGGGGGACGGCCAAGAGACCCAGTACTTC. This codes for CASRQAGDGQETQYF.

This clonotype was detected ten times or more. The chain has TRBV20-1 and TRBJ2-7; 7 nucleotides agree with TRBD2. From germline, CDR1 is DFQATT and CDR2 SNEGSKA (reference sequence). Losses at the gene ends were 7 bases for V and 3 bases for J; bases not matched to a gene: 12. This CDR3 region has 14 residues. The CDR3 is CSVKTSSGLYEQYF. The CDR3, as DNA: TGCAGTGTCAAAACTTCTAGCGGACTCTACGAGCAGTACTTC.

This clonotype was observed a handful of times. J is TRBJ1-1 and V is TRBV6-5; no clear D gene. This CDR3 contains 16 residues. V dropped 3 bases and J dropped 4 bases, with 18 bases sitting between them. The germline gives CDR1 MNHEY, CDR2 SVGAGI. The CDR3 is CASSYRADARGTEAFF. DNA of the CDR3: TGTGCCAGCAGTTATCGGGCCGACGCCCGGGGCACTGAAGCTTTCTTT.

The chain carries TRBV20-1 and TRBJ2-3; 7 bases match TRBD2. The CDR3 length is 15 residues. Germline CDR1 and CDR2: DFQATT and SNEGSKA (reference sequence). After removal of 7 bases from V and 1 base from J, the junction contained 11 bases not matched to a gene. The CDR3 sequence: CSVLLAGAGTDTQYF. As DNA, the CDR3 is TGCAGTGTTCTACTCGCGGGAGCCGGCACAGATACGCAGTATTTT.

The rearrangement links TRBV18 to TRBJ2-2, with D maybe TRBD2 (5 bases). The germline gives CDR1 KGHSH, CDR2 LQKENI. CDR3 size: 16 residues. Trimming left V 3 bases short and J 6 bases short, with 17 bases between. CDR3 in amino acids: CASSPPRRGSPGELFF. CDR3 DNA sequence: TGTGCCAGCTCACCCCCGAGGAGAGGGAGCCCCGGGGAGCTGTTTTTT.

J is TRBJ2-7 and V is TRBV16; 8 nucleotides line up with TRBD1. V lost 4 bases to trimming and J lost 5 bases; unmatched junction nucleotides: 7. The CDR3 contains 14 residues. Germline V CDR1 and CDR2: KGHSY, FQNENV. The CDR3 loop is CASSPFDRGHEQYF. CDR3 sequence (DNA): TGTGCCAGCAGCCCCTTTGACAGGGGCCACGAGCAGTACTTC.

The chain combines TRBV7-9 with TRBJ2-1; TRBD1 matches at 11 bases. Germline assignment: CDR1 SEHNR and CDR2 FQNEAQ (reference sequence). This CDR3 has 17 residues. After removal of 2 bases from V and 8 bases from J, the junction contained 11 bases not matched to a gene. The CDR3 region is CASSLRSGQGAFDEQFF. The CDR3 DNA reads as TGTGCCAGCAGCTTAAGGTCTGGACAGGGGGCTTTCGATGAGCAGTTCTTC.

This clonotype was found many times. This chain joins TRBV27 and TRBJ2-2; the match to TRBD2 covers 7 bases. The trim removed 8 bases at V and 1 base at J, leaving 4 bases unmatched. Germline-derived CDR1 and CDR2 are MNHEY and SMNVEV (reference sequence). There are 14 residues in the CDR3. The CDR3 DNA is TGTGCCAGCGGGGGAGGGGAGAACACCGGGGAGCTGTTTTTT. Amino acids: CASGGGENTGELFF.

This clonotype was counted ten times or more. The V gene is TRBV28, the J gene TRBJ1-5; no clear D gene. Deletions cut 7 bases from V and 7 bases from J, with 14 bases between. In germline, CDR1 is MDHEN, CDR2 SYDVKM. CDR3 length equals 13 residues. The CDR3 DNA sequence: TGTGCCAGCACCCCACGATTCCGCCAGCCCCAGCATTTT. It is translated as CASTPRFRQPQHF.